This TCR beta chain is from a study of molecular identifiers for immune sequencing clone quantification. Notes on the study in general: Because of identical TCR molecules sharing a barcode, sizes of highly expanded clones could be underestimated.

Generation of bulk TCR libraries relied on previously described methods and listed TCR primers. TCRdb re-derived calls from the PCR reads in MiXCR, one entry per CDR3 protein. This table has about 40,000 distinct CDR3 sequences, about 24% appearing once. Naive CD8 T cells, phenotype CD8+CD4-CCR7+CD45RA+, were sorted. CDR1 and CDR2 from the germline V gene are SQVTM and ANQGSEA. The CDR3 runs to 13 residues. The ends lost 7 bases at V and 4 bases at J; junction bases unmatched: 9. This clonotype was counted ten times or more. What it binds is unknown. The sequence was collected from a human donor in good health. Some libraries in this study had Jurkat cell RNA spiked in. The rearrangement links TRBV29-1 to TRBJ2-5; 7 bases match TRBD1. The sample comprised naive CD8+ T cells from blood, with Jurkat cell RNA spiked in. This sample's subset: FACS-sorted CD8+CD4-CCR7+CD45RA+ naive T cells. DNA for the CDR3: TGCAGCGCGAATCCGACAGGGCCAGAGACCCAGTACTTC. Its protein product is CSANPTGPETQYF.